This T cell receptor (beta chain) was profiled in a study of blood T cells in healthy people across ages. The use of a sample-barcoded 5' primer and a J-beta primer mix characterized a second PCR of about 7 to 12 cycles. TCRdb re-derived calls from the 5' RACE reads in MiXCR, one entry per CDR3 protein. This repertoire shows 450,000 to 700,000 distinct CDR3 sequences, roughly 28% found once; its top ten account for about a fifth. CDR1 KGHDR and CDR2 SFDVKD come from the germline V gene. This CDR3 is 17 amino acids long. Trimming stripped 3 bases from V and 4 bases from J, with 20 bases between. General study findings and limits: Diversity of TCR beta per million T cells declined in a roughly linear way with age.

In its sample, this clonotype was seen a few times. Its antigen is still unknown. This sequence was found in a woman aged 70-85 years in good health. The sequencing input was blood. The J gene is TRBJ2-5, the V gene TRBV24-1, with a weak D call TRBD1 (5 bases). CDR3 in DNA: TGTGCCACCAGTGATGGGCGTTTGGCAGGGTTGGGAGAGACCCAGTACTTC. Protein product: CATSDGRLAGLGETQYF.